This T cell receptor (beta chain) is from a study of blood T cell repertoires in COVID-19. Looking at the study overall: Samples representing acute and convalescent COVID-19 were sourced from the United States, Italy and Spain. The analysed material was cDNA or gDNA that came from T cells, B-cell-depleted T cells, or PBMCs.

Patients in Seattle were enrolled during active infection, then followed longitudinally. The authors' processing: Amplification from reference gene primers served as the basis for estimated nucleated cell counts. Some clones are missing from TCRdb's copy, which holds only in-frame ones; the method was immunoSEQ multiplex PCR. Clonal size and the V and J genes are those of that table, whereas D and trimming came from the DNA. Altogether hundreds of thousands of clones are present, about 90% being singletons, with the ten largest covering 6% to 8%. This TCR was recovered from a woman in her sixties or seventies with COVID-19, enrolled during active disease. The sequencing input was peripheral blood.

The CDR3 sequence: CASTSWGETEAFF. CDR3 nucleotides: TGTGCCAGCACCTCATGGGGGGAAACTGAAGCTTTCTTT. This chain links TRBV12-3 or TRBV12-4 with TRBJ1-1, with D maybe TRBD1 (5 bases). Deletions cut 7 bases from V and 5 bases from J, with 14 bases between. This CDR3 has 13 residues.